This passage covers 32 T cell receptor beta chains from one sample sequenced in a study of T cell responses to AZD1222 COVID-19 vaccine. Assay used: immunoSEQ multiplex PCR; TCRdb lists only in-frame clones, some missing. In the table there are fewer than 150,000 clones, 90% of which are singletons. The sequences come from peripheral blood, collected on day 0 of AZD1222 vaccination. Every receptor here comes from an adult in good health.

This clone was detected once. V and J are TRBV5-1 and TRBJ1-2; TRBD1 might be the D (5 bases). Germline V gene data show CDR1 as SGHRS and CDR2 as YFSETQ. The CDR3 consists of 15 residues. V lost 4 bases and J 3 bases, leaving 16 bases between the germline ends. The CDR3 DNA reads TGCGCCAGCAGCCCGGACGGGGGGATAGACTATGGCTACACCTTC. Protein sequence: CASSPDGGIDYGYTF. The full variable domain, with the rest looked up from reference TRBV5-1 and TRBJ1-2, is KAGVTQTPRYLIKTRGQQVTLSCSPISGHRSVSWYQQTPGQGLQFLFEYFSETQRNKGNFPGRFSGRQFSNSRSEMNVSTLELGDSALYLCASSPDGGIDYGYTFGSGTRLTVV.

CDR3 in amino acids: CASVSRRGGNTEAFF. The CDR3 nucleotides are TGTGCCAGCGTTAGTCGGAGGGGAGGGAACACTGAAGCTTTCTTT. J is TRBJ1-1 and V is TRBV5-4, with D tentatively TRBD1 (5 bases). Germline-derived CDR1 and CDR2 are SGHNT and YYREEE (reference sequence). The length of the CDR3 is 15 residues. V lost 7 bases and J lost 1, with 17 bases in between.

The V call is TRBV6-5, the J call TRBJ1-3; 7 nucleotides align to TRBD1. Germline values: CDR1 MNHEY, CDR2 SVGAGI. The V and J ends lost 7 bases and 0 bases, in that order; junction bases with no gene match: 3. There are 14 residues in the CDR3. The CDR3 DNA follows: TGTGCCAGCATTAGGGACAGCTCTGGAAACACCATATATTTT. It encodes CASIRDSSGNTIYF.

The V and J genes are TRBV6-5 and TRBJ2-2; 8 bases are a match to TRBD1. V dropped 1 base and J dropped 7; count of bases not matched to a gene: 5. The V gene's germline CDR1 is MNHEY and CDR2 SVGAGI. The CDR3 length is 15 residues. The DNA of the CDR3 is TGTGCCAGCAGTTACTTCGGACAGGGTATCGGGGAGCTGTTTTTT. Amino acids: CASSYFGQGIGELFF.

The chain combines TRBV4-1 with TRBJ2-1; no definite D call. Looked up from germline, CDR1 is MGHRA and CDR2 is YSYEKL. V lost 0 bases, J lost 5 bases, and 8 bases lay in between. The CDR3 extends over 14 amino acids. This CDR3 reads CASSQEQPHNEQFF. CDR3 bases: TGCGCCAGCAGCCAAGAGCAGCCCCACAATGAGCAGTTCTTC.

This clone was seen only a few times. The chain carries TRBV27 and TRBJ2-7; either TRBD1 or TRBD2 may supply D (5 bases each). V shed 5 bases and J shed 0 bases, with 8 bases lying between them. The germline CDR1 and CDR2 sequences are MNHEY and SMNVEV (reference sequence). The CDR3 sequence is 13 residues long. CDR3 in DNA: TGTGCCAGCAGTCGGGACGGCTCCTACGAGCAGTACTTC. Its translation: CASSRDGSYEQYF.

This clone was seen just once. The V and J genes are TRBV7-8 and TRBJ2-3; tentatively, D is TRBD1 or TRBD2 (6 bases each). V was cut by 1 base and J by 2 bases, with 13 bases left in between. CDR1 SGHVS and CDR2 FQNEAQ come from the germline V gene. The length of the CDR3 is 16 residues. CDR3 sequence reads: CASSLVGGAHTDTQYF. CDR3 nucleotides: TGTGCCAGCAGCTTAGTGGGGGGCGCCCACACAGATACGCAGTATTTT.

V usage is TRBV7-9 and J usage is TRBJ2-1; D is perhaps TRBD1 (6 bases). The CDR3 consists of 15 residues. CDR1 SEHNR and CDR2 FQNEAQ come from the germline V gene (reference sequence). The ends were cut back, 1 base at V and 8 bases at J, with 15 bases in the middle. The CDR3 DNA is TGTGCCAGCAGCTTAGAACAGGGTGGTCGGGATGAGCAGTTCTTC. This codes for CASSLEQGGRDEQFF.

The chain is built from TRBV16 and TRBJ1-5; TRBD1 aligns across 8 bases. This CDR3 is 14 amino acids long. The V and J ends lost 7 bases and 0 bases, in that order; junction bases with no gene match: 2. Germline CDR1 is KGHSY and CDR2 is FQNENV. CDR3 sequence reads: CASMGQVSNQPQHF. Written as DNA, the CDR3 is TGTGCCAGCATGGGACAGGTTAGCAATCAGCCCCAGCATTTT. The full variable domain, in which reference TRBV16 and TRBJ1-5 provide the parts outside the CDR3, is GEEVAQTPKHLVRGEGQKAKLYCAPIKGHSYVFWYQQVLKNEFKFLISFQNENVFDETGMPKERFSAKCLPNSPCSLEIQATKLEDSAVYFCASMGQVSNQPQHFGDGTRLSIL.

The chain has TRBV13 and TRBJ2-7, with TRBD2 matching over 9 bases. Germline CDR1 and CDR2: PRHDT and FYEKMQ (reference sequence). V shed 5 bases and J 5 bases; nucleotides not matched to a gene: 10. The CDR3 is made up of 15 amino acids. The CDR3: CASSPFGGGANEQYF. DNA for the CDR3: TGTGCCAGCAGCCCCTTTGGCGGGGGGGCCAACGAGCAGTACTTC.

The gene calls are TRBV6-1 and TRBJ1-1, with D hard to call. The CDR3 is 15 residues long. Trimming shortened V by 2 bases and J by 0 bases, and 10 bases separated the two germline ends. In germline, CDR1 is MNHNS, CDR2 SASEGT. Written as DNA, the CDR3 is TGTGCCAGCAGTGAAATGTATGGGATGAACACTGAAGCTTTCTTT. Translating gives CASSEMYGMNTEAFF.

The chain has TRBV12-3 or TRBV12-4 and TRBJ1-2; D not certain. Trimming left V 0 bases short and J 12 bases short, with 8 bases between. This CDR3 is 11 amino acids long. This chain's CDR3 is CASSLAGPHTF. In DNA form, the CDR3 reads TGTGCCAGCAGTTTAGCAGGGCCGCACACCTTC.

This clone showed up just once. The gene calls are TRBV4-1 and TRBJ1-2; D call uncertain. Germline V CDR1 and CDR2: MGHRA, YSYEKL. The CDR3 extends over 15 amino acids. V was trimmed by 3 bases and J by 1 base, leaving 12 bases between them. The CDR3: CASSHWARDNYGYTF. The CDR3 DNA follows: TGCGCCAGCAGCCATTGGGCGCGGGATAACTATGGCTACACCTTC.

This chain links TRBV7-8 with TRBJ2-1; tentatively, D is TRBD1 (6 bases). Germline lookup yields CDR1 SGHVS and CDR2 FQNEAQ. Trimming removed 4 bases at V and 7 bases at J, with 11 bases between. This CDR3 spans 13 amino acids. The CDR3 nucleotides are TGTGCCAGCAGCTACGGGACACTTAATGAGCAGTTCTTC. It codes for CASSYGTLNEQFF.

The chain recombines TRBV7-2 with TRBJ2-1; D remains unclear. The germline V gene has CDR1 SGHTA and CDR2 FQGNSA. Trimming cost V 5 bases and J 4 bases, with 6 bases left between them. The CDR3 covers 12 residues. CDR3 DNA sequence: TGTGCCAGCAGCCTCGGATACAATGAGCAGTTCTTC. Translation: CASSLGYNEQFF.

The table lists this clone with a count of one. CDR3: CASSRLLATQETQYF. The CDR3 region has the DNA TGCGCCAGCAGCCGACTTCTAGCTACACAAGAGACCCAGTACTTC. The rearrangement joins TRBV5-1 to TRBJ2-5, with D possibly matching TRBD2 (5 bases). Trimming left V 4 bases short and J 2 bases short, with 15 bases between. The CDR3 has 15 amino acids. Germline CDR1 SGHRS, CDR2 YFSETQ.

The CDR3 DNA reads TGCGCCAGCAGCTCCTCAGTGGGTGGCTACACCTTC. Translation gives CASSSSVGGYTF. The rearrangement joins TRBV5-1 to TRBJ1-2; D unclear. Trimming cost V 3 bases and J 7 bases, with 10 bases left between them. CDR1 is SGHRS and CDR2 is YFSETQ in the germline V gene. The CDR3 has 12 amino acids. Using reference TRBV5-1 and TRBJ1-2 for the parts outside the CDR3, the full variable domain is KAGVTQTPRYLIKTRGQQVTLSCSPISGHRSVSWYQQTPGQGLQFLFEYFSETQRNKGNFPGRFSGRQFSNSRSEMNVSTLELGDSALYLCASSSSVGGYTFGSGTRLTVV.

The rearrangement joins TRBV10-3 to TRBJ1-2, with D hard to call. Germline V CDR1 and CDR2: ENHRY, SYGVKD. The CDR3 spans 13 residues. Trimming pared 8 bases from V and 3 bases from J, leaving 13 bases between. CDR3 protein: CAIGLSLDYGYTF. As DNA, the CDR3 is TGTGCCATCGGTTTAAGCCTGGACTATGGCTACACCTTC.

This sequence joins TRBV7-9 and TRBJ2-3; D not resolved. CDR3 length: 14 residues. V dropped 1 base and J dropped 2 bases, with 7 bases sitting between them. The V gene's germline CDR1 is SEHNR and CDR2 FQNEAQ (reference sequence). CDR3 protein: CASSLVSTTDTQYF. The CDR3 nucleotides read TGTGCCAGCAGCTTAGTGTCAACCACAGATACGCAGTATTTT.

This chain joins TRBV15 and TRBJ2-7; 7 bases are shared with TRBD1. Germline CDR1 LNHNV, CDR2 YYDKDF (reference sequence). The ends lost 3 bases at V and 5 bases at J; junction bases unmatched: 10. The CDR3 length is 15 residues. Here the CDR3 reads CATSRGNRGRNEQYF. The CDR3 DNA sequence: TGTGCCACCAGCAGGGGGAACAGGGGAAGGAACGAGCAGTACTTC.

This clone was counted once. The gene calls are TRBV11-3 and TRBJ2-7, with D perhaps TRBD1 (6 bases). Trimming removed 5 bases from V and 4 bases from J, with 15 bases in between. The germline gives CDR1 SGHNT, CDR2 YENEEA. This CDR3 contains 14 residues. CDR3 nucleotides: TGTGCCAGCAGCGCCCAACAGGGTTGGTACGAGCAGTACTTC. Translated, it gives CASSAQQGWYEQYF.

This chain links TRBV18 with TRBJ1-4, with TRBD1 matching over 10 bases. The CDR3 has 14 amino acids. Trimming removed 0 bases from V and 8 bases from J; junction bases left unmatched: 0. From germline, CDR1 is KGHSH and CDR2 LQKENI. The CDR3 region is CASSPPTGGEKLFF. The CDR3 region has the DNA TGTGCCAGCTCACCACCGACAGGGGGCGAAAAACTGTTTTTT.

The rearrangement links TRBV7-2 to TRBJ2-1; TRBD2 matches 8 bases. This CDR3 comprises 15 residues. V gave up 2 bases and J gave up 4 bases; unmatched junction bases: 4. In germline, CDR1 is SGHTA, CDR2 FQGNSA. This CDR3 is CASSLSSGDYNEQFF. Here the CDR3 DNA reads TGTGCCAGCAGCTTAAGTAGCGGGGATTACAATGAGCAGTTCTTC.

The CDR3 nucleotides read TGTGCCAGCAGCCAAGATGCCAGGGGGGATTTGGATGGCTACACCTTC. It specifies CASSQDARGDLDGYTF. J is TRBJ1-2 and V is TRBV4-2; 7 bases map to TRBD1. This CDR3 is built from 16 residues. Germline V gives CDR1 LGHNA, CDR2 YNFKEQ. V shed 0 bases, J shed 6 bases, and the junction held 10 bases outside the gene matches.

This chain uses TRBV15 with TRBJ1-3; D is uncertain. This CDR3 is 17 amino acids long. Germline values: CDR1 LNHNV, CDR2 YYDKDF (reference sequence). V lost 0 bases to trimming and J lost 0 bases, with 12 bases between them. The CDR3 region is CATSRDRAASSGNTIYF. The CDR3 DNA reads as TGTGCCACCAGCAGAGATCGGGCGGCGAGCTCTGGAAACACCATATATTTT.

Points on this clone: A much larger clone sits a single nucleotide away, making a read error possible. This chain connects TRBV7-9 to TRBJ1-2; 7 nucleotides agree with TRBD1. The CDR3 is made up of 13 amino acids. Losses at the gene ends were 5 bases for V and 2 bases for J; bases not matched to a gene: 2. Germline loops: CDR1 SEHNR, CDR2 FQNEAQ (reference sequence). Written as DNA, the CDR3 is TGTGCCAGCAGCCCGGGACAGAACTATGGCTACACCTTC. Encoded protein: CASSPGQNYGYTF.

This clone was picked up one time. The J gene is TRBJ2-3, the V gene TRBV29-1; TRBD1 aligns across 7 bases. Per the germline V gene, CDR1 is SQVTM and CDR2 is ANQGSEA. CDR3 length equals 13 residues. Trimming at V came to 5 bases and at J to 4 bases, leaving 6 bases not matched to a gene. The DNA of the CDR3 is TGCAGCGTTAGTAACAGGGGACCAGATACGCAGTATTTT. It codes for CSVSNRGPDTQYF.

This clone is judged medium-sized. The chain couples TRBV15 to TRBJ2-5; D remains ambiguous. The V and J ends lost 1 base and 2 bases respectively, with 8 bases between them. The CDR3 loop spans 14 amino acids. Per the germline V gene, CDR1 is LNHNV and CDR2 is YYDKDF (reference sequence). This CDR3 is CATSRGQEQETQYF. CDR3 in DNA: TGTGCCACCAGCAGAGGGCAAGAGCAAGAGACCCAGTACTTC. Filled out from reference TRBV15 and TRBJ2-5, the complete variable domain reads DAMVIQNPRYQVTQFGKPVTLSCSQTLNHNVMYWYQQKSSQAPKLLFHYYDKDFNNEADTPDNFQSRRPNTSFCFLDIRSPGLGDTAMYLCATSRGQEQETQYFGPGTRLLVL.

This chain uses TRBV7-9 with TRBJ1-6; D not resolved. With 2 bases removed from V and 8 bases from J, the gap between germline ends came to 4 bases. Germline V gives CDR1 SEHNR, CDR2 FQNEAQ (reference sequence). The CDR3 contains 12 residues. The CDR3 DNA sequence: TGTGCCAGCAGCTTAATCCATTCACCCCTCCACTTT. Its translation: CASSLIHSPLHF.

The chain uses TRBV7-8 and TRBJ1-2; 7 bases line up with TRBD1. Germline CDR1 is SGHVS and CDR2 is FQNEAQ. The CDR3 covers 17 residues. Losses at the gene ends were 0 bases for V and 4 bases for J; bases not matched to a gene: 11. The CDR3 bases are TGTGCCAGCAGCTTAGCCCGTAACAGGGGCTCCCCCTATGGCTACACCTTC. Its protein product is CASSLARNRGSPYGYTF.

This clone was seen a single time. The chain combines TRBV5-6 with TRBJ1-1, with 7 nucleotides matching TRBD1. Trimming cost V 4 bases and J 3 bases; bases outside gene matches: 3. This CDR3 is 13 amino acids long. Germline lookup yields CDR1 SGHDT and CDR2 YYEEEE. DNA for the CDR3: TGTGCCAGCAGCAGGGGGCCCTACACTGAAGCTTTCTTT. It translates to CASSRGPYTEAFF.

This chain joins TRBV30 and TRBJ1-6, with D possibly matching TRBD1 (6 bases). Germline V gene lookup returns CDR1 GTSNPN and CDR2 SVGIG (reference sequence). V was pared by 3 bases and J by 5 bases, with 11 bases between. The CDR3 totals 14 residues. CDR3 nucleotides: TGTGCCTGGAGGTCCGCAGGGGATAATTCACCCCTCCACTTT. It encodes CAWRSAGDNSPLHF. Looking up the rest from reference TRBV30 and TRBJ1-6 gives the full variable domain: SQTIHQWPATLVQPVGSPLSLECTVEGTSNPNLYWYRQAAGRGLQLLFYSVGIGQISSEVPQNLSASRPQDRQFILSSKKLLLSDSGFYLCAWRSAGDNSPLHFGNGTRLTVT.